The clone carrying this TCR beta chain was detected only a few times. Its antigen is as yet unknown. The sample comes from a study of identical twins. Every one of the donors was a healthy Caucasian. In TCRdb, the 5' RACE reads were re-called with MiXCR into one record per CDR3 protein. The table includes around 230,000 distinct CDR3 sequences, roughly 7.1% detected once. Study-wide results and limits: Fewer insertions were carried by abundant cord blood beta clonotypes, but none was seen in memory repertoires. Instead of following the same donors, the conclusions were based on cross-sectional statistical analysis.

The data also belong to a second study, concerning T cells expressing NK-cell markers. That source reports: A handful of donors likewise had their CD3+CD56-NKG2C+ fraction led by these clonotypes.

The specimen was CD8+ T cells sorted from blood. The sequence was obtained from a woman aged 18 to 35 in good health.

The CDR3 spells CASSLQGQNTEAFF. For the CDR3, the DNA is TGCGCCAGCAGCCTCCAGGGACAGAACACTGAAGCTTTCTTT. This chain connects TRBV4-3 to TRBJ1-1, with D tentatively TRBD1 (6 bases). Trimming took off 4 bases at V and 1 base at J, with 10 bases between the two ends. Germline V gene sequence: CDR1 LGHNA, CDR2 YSLEER. The CDR3 runs 14 residues.